The 17 T cell receptor beta chains below all came from one sample that was sequenced in a study of Ad26.COV2.S vaccination and SARS-CoV-2 variants. TCRdb keeps only in-frame clones here, not all; method: immunoSEQ multiplex PCR. The table includes hundreds of thousands of clones, 70% to 90% detected once. Treatment here: roughly 19 received Ad26.COV2.S at low or high dose, single or two shots; about 5 received placebo; per-sample allocation not given. Repertoires come from day 63 after the first vaccine or placebo injection. The input for sequencing was peripheral blood, taken in a trial of Ad26.COV2.S vaccine versus placebo. The receptors were gathered from a person aged 18-60 years who received the Ad26.COV2.S COVID-19 vaccine or a placebo.

This clone was counted between two and nine times. The genes are TRBV5-4 and TRBJ2-3, with D possibly being TRBD1 or TRBD2 (5 bases each). Deletions cut 1 base from V and 0 bases from J, with 9 bases between. Germline lookup yields CDR1 SGHNT and CDR2 YYREEE (reference sequence). The CDR3 contains 15 residues. The DNA of the CDR3 is TGTGCCAGCAGCTTGCCCAGGGAGAGCACAGATACGCAGTATTTT. As protein: CASSLPRESTDTQYF.

V is TRBV6-6 and J is TRBJ2-7, with D perhaps given as TRBD1 or TRBD2 (6 bases each). This CDR3 is 14 amino acids long. Trimming shortened V by 2 bases and J by 4 bases, and 12 bases separated the two germline ends. Germline CDR1 MNHNY, CDR2 SVGAGI (reference sequence). The CDR3 spells CASSYTRGEYEQYF. The CDR3 DNA reads as TGTGCCAGCAGTTACACGAGGGGGGAGTACGAGCAGTACTTC.

This clone was found once. The rearrangement uses TRBV18 and TRBJ2-2; D unclear. This CDR3 comprises 14 residues. Trimming took 3 bases from V and 5 from J, leaving 10 bases between them. Germline-derived CDR1 and CDR2 are KGHSH and LQKENI. CDR3: CASSPSVDTGELFF. The DNA for the CDR3 is TGTGCCAGCTCACCCTCGGTCGATACCGGGGAGCTGTTTTTT.

The chain has TRBV15 and TRBJ1-6, with a weak D call TRBD1 (5 bases). Germline V gene lookup returns CDR1 LNHNV and CDR2 YYDKDF (reference sequence). Trimming stripped 5 bases from V and 6 bases from J, with 17 bases between. This CDR3 region has 16 residues. CDR3 in DNA: TGTGCCACCAGCGGTGAGACGGGGGTGATTAATTCACCCCTCCACTTT. This gives the protein CATSGETGVINSPLHF.

The chain couples TRBV12-3 or TRBV12-4 to TRBJ1-1; unclear D gene. Trimming took 6 bases from V and 1 from J, leaving 9 bases between them. This CDR3 has 13 residues. CDR3 in amino acids: CASSRTPNTEAFF. In DNA, the CDR3 is TGTGCCAGCAGCCGAACACCGAACACTGAAGCTTTCTTT.

The V gene is TRBV7-9, the J gene TRBJ2-5, with unresolved D. The CDR3 is 15 residues long. With 2 bases removed from V and 0 bases from J, the gap between germline ends came to 10 bases. The germline V gene has CDR1 SEHNR and CDR2 FQNEAQ (reference sequence). CDR3 sequence (DNA): TGTGCCAGCAGCTTACCCCTTCGGGACCAAGAGACCCAGTACTTC. Amino acids: CASSLPLRDQETQYF.

The rearrangement links TRBV4-1 to TRBJ2-7, with 10 bases matching TRBD2. The CDR3 sequence is 15 residues long. The germline CDR1 and CDR2 sequences are MGHRA and YSYEKL. V dropped 2 bases and J dropped 3; count of bases not matched to a gene: 4. This CDR3 is CASSQSPSGGYEQYF. The CDR3 nucleotides read TGCGCCAGCAGCCAATCACCTAGCGGGGGCTACGAGCAGTACTTC.

The chain carries TRBV25-1 and TRBJ2-7; D unclear. V lost 6 bases to trimming and J lost 3 bases, with 6 bases between them. Germline V gives CDR1 MGHDK, CDR2 SYGVNS. This CDR3 is 11 amino acids long. CDR3 loop: CASRGYYEQYF. DNA for the CDR3: TGTGCCAGCAGAGGTTACTACGAGCAGTACTTC.

This clone showed up just once. V and J are TRBV28 and TRBJ2-1; possibly TRBD2 for D (6 bases). V was trimmed by 3 bases and J by 5 bases, leaving 14 bases between them. Germline V gene sequence: CDR1 MDHEN, CDR2 SYDVKM. The CDR3 consists of 15 residues. The CDR3 DNA reads as TGTGCCAGCAGTTTGGCCGGGAGAGCCGACAATGAGCAGTTCTTC. Translation gives CASSLAGRADNEQFF.

Notes on this clone: Additional DNA sequences in this sample encode the identical CDR3. The chain combines TRBV29-1 with TRBJ1-3; no clear D. V was trimmed by 7 bases and J by 0 bases, leaving 7 bases between them. Germline V lookup: CDR1 SQVTM, CDR2 ANQGSEA. CDR3 length equals 12 residues. The CDR3 sequence is CSAGDSGNTIYF. In nucleotides, the CDR3 is TGCAGCGCCGGAGACTCTGGAAACACCATATATTTT. Full variable domain (missing parts from reference TRBV29-1 and TRBJ1-3): SAVISQKPSRDICQRGTSLTIQCQVDSQVTMMFWYRQQPGQSLTLIATANQGSEATYESGFVIDKFPISRPNLTFSTLTVSNMSPEDSSIYLCSAGDSGNTIYFGEGSWLTVV.

The CDR3 region is CASSLGAGYSYEQYF. CDR3 DNA sequence: TGTGCCAGCAGCTTAGGGGCGGGCTACTCCTACGAGCAGTACTTC. This chain connects TRBV7-6 to TRBJ2-7, with D maybe TRBD2 (5 bases). The CDR3 sequence is 15 residues long. Germline loops: CDR1 SGHVS, CDR2 FNYEAQ. V was trimmed by 1 base and J by 0 bases, leaving 10 bases between them.

J is TRBJ1-4 and V is TRBV19; 7 nucleotides agree with TRBD1. In germline, CDR1 is LNHDA, CDR2 SQIVND (reference sequence). Germline trimming cut 5 bases from V and 7 bases from J; bases unmatched to any gene: 10. The CDR3 is made up of 15 amino acids. Here the CDR3 reads CASSDQQGISEKLFF. In DNA, the CDR3 is TGTGCCAGTAGTGACCAACAGGGGATCAGTGAAAAACTGTTTTTT.

The chain joins TRBV9 to TRBJ2-7; 8 positions agree with TRBD2. The germline V gene encodes CDR1 SGDLS and CDR2 YYNGEE. V lost 3 bases and J lost 7; bases outside the gene matches: 12. The CDR3 loop spans 15 amino acids. Here the CDR3 DNA reads TGTGCCAGCAGCGCCGCGGGACTAGAAGTCCAGGAGCAGTACTTC. This gives the protein CASSAAGLEVQEQYF.

The rearrangement uses TRBV28 and TRBJ1-6; D remains unclear. Germline values: CDR1 MDHEN, CDR2 SYDVKM. This CDR3 region has 16 residues. V was trimmed by 5 bases and J by 0 bases, leaving 11 bases between them. CDR3 residues: CASSLPQSSYNSPLHF. The CDR3 nucleotides read TGTGCCAGCAGTCTACCACAGAGCTCCTATAATTCACCCCTCCACTTT. The whole variable domain, remainder taken from reference TRBV28 and TRBJ1-6, is DVKVTQSSRYLVKRTGEKVFLECVQDMDHENMFWYRQDPGLGLRLIYFSYDVKMKEKGDIPEGYSVSREKKERFSLILESASTNQTSMYLCASSLPQSSYNSPLHFGNGTRLTVT.

V gene TRBV5-1 combines with J gene TRBJ2-6, with a possible D match to TRBD1 (5 bases). Per the germline V gene, CDR1 is SGHRS and CDR2 is YFSETQ. The CDR3 spans 15 residues. With 3 bases removed from V and 4 bases from J, the gap between germline ends came to 11 bases. The CDR3 nucleotides read TGCGCCAGCAGCTCGGACACCTCCGGGGCCAACGTCCTGACTTTC. Its translation is CASSSDTSGANVLTF.

The CDR3 protein is CASSLKDRGFTDTQYF. DNA for the CDR3: TGTGCCAGCAGCTTAAAGGACAGGGGATTCACAGATACGCAGTATTTT. The rearrangement links TRBV11-2 to TRBJ2-3, with 9 bases matching TRBD1. V lost 2 bases and J lost 2; bases outside the gene matches: 5. This CDR3 is built from 16 residues. CDR1 and CDR2 from the germline V gene are SGHAT and FQNNGV.

The rearrangement links TRBV19 to TRBJ2-7; D may be TRBD1 (6 bases). The V and J ends lost 0 bases and 2 bases respectively, with 11 bases between them. From germline, CDR1 is LNHDA and CDR2 SQIVND (reference sequence). The CDR3 runs to 15 residues. The CDR3 nucleotides are TGTGCCAGTAGTATAGACTCGTACAGGGCCTACGAGCAGTACTTC. It codes for CASSIDSYRAYEQYF.